A single sample is the source of the 2 T cell receptor beta chains below, sequenced in a study of T-cell reconstitution after alpha-beta-depleted transplantation in children. For TCRbeta, the library was prepared with unique molecular identifiers. TCRdb re-analysed the PCR reads in MiXCR, keeping a single row per CDR3 protein. This sample has approximately 230,000 distinct CDR3 sequences, with about 25% found just once. Specimen: PBMCs, collected before TCRalphabeta/CD19-depleted stem cell transplant. All receptors come from a girl between 2 and 10 years old with Fanconi anemia, due to receive a stem cell transplant.

This chain joins TRBV2 and TRBJ1-4, with 10 bases fitting TRBD1. CDR3 length: 15 amino acids. Unmatched junction bases numbered 7, after V lost 8 bases and J lost 4 bases. The germline gives CDR1 SNHLY, CDR2 FYNNEI. CDR3 region: CASGGTGVRNEKLFF. CDR3 DNA sequence: TGTGCCAGCGGCGGGACAGGGGTGCGTAATGAAAAACTGTTTTTT.

This clonotype appeared many times. The rearrangement joins TRBV20-1 to TRBJ1-2, with D possibly TRBD1 on 5 matching bases. Per the germline V gene, CDR1 is DFQATT and CDR2 is SNEGSKA (reference sequence). The germline V and J ends were trimmed by 6 bases and 1 base, with 15 bases remaining between them. This CDR3 is 14 amino acids long. The CDR3 region is CSAEVSQVNYGYTF. DNA for the CDR3: TGCAGTGCGGAGGTTTCACAGGTTAACTATGGCTACACCTTC.